The rows below give T cell receptor beta chains drawn from one sample of a study of cytomegalovirus exposure and HLA in healthy donors. Profiling relied on immunoSEQ multiplex PCR, and the TCRdb table lists in-frame clones only, not all of them. The sample has about 94,000 clones, around two thirds seen once. The sample consisted of PBMCs. The origin of the receptors is a man aged 30 to 45 in good health and CMV-seronegative. Each CDR3 is given with its conserved first and last residue. D genes are given only for firm matches. Some rows have no size entry. The others give once, few or many, or a class for an expanded clone.

d_gene	abundance	v_gene	j_gene	CDR3nt	CDR3aa
TRBD1	.	TRBV7-2	TRBJ1-1	TGTGCCAGCAGCTCACAGGGGTTCACTGAAGCTTTCTTT	CASSSQGFTEAFF
TRBD1	.	TRBV6-5	TRBJ1-2	TGTGCCAGCAGTTACCGGGACAGGGGAGGCTATGGCTACACCTTC	CASSYRDRGGYGYTF
.	.	TRBV5-8	TRBJ1-1	TGTGCCAGCAGCTTGAGCCTGAACACTGAAGCTTTCTTT	CASSLSLNTEAFF
TRBD1	.	TRBV5-1	TRBJ1-4	TGCGCCAGCACCCAGGACCCCGGACAGGGTAATGAAAAACTGTTTTTT	CASTQDPGQGNEKLFF
.	few	TRBV28	TRBJ2-6	TGTGCCAGCAGCCCCACGGAGGGGAAGCCTGGGGCCAACGTCCTGACTTTC	CASSPTEGKPGANVLTF
.	.	TRBV15	TRBJ2-7	TGTGCCACCAGCAGGGGAGACAGGCCCTACGAGCAGTACTTC	CATSRGDRPYEQYF
.	.	TRBV6-5	TRBJ1-2	TGTGCCAGCAGTTACTCTCCAGACTACTATGGCTACACCTTC	CASSYSPDYYGYTF
.	.	TRBV4-3	TRBJ2-2	TGCGCCAGCAGCCAAGAAAGGGGCCCCACCGGGGAGCTGTTTTTT	CASSQERGPTGELFF
TRBD2	.	TRBV19	TRBJ2-7	TGTGCCAGTAGTACTCCGGGACTAGCGGGCGAGCAGTACTTC	CASSTPGLAGEQYF
.	once	TRBV5-6	TRBJ1-2	TGTGCCAGCAGCTTGGCAGGAAGCTACACCTTC	CASSLAGSYTF
.	.	TRBV7-9	TRBJ1-1	TGTGCCAGCAGCTCCGGGGGGGGAGTCGCTGAAGCTTTCTTT	CASSSGGGVAEAFF
.	.	TRBV4-2	TRBJ1-5	TGTGCCAGCAGCCAAGACCCAGGTAATCAGCCCCAGCATTTT	CASSQDPGNQPQHF
.	.	TRBV6-1	TRBJ2-2	TGTGCCAGCAGTGAAGGGGCGAACCCCACCGGGGAGCTGTTTTTT	CASSEGANPTGELFF
TRBD2	.	TRBV11-1	TRBJ2-2	TGTGCCAGCAGCTCGCGGGGGACGCTCACCGGGGAGCTGTTTTTT	CASSSRGTLTGELFF
.	.	TRBV29-1	TRBJ1-2	TGCAGCGTTGAAGGGTCGGGTAGCTACACCTTC	CSVEGSGSYTF
TRBD2	.	TRBV2	TRBJ2-3	TGTGCCAGCAGGAGACTAGCGGATACGCAGTATTTT	CASRRLADTQYF
.	.	TRBV5-5	TRBJ2-2	TGTGCCAGCAGCCTACACTATACCGGGGAGCTGTTTTTT	CASSLHYTGELFF
.	.	TRBV7-9	TRBJ1-6	TGTTCCAGCAGCACAGGGAGTTCACCCCTCCACTTT	CSSSTGSSPLHF
.	few	TRBV28	TRBJ1-2	TGTGCCAGCACCCCCCGGCGGTACTATGGCTACACCTTC	CASTPRRYYGYTF
.	.	TRBV30	TRBJ1-3	TGTGCCTGGAGTGTACTGGGACTCTCTGGAAACACCATATATTTT	CAWSVLGLSGNTIYF
TRBD2	.	TRBV28	TRBJ2-7	TGTGCCAGCAACCTAGCGGGATCCTACGAGCAGTACTTC	CASNLAGSYEQYF
.	.	TRBV2	TRBJ1-1	TGTGCCAGCAGTGATTGGGACTTGGGCGGAACGTTT	CASSDWDLGGTF
TRBD1	.	TRBV5-1	TRBJ1-4	TGCGCCAGCAGCACTACCGGGACAGGGGGGAATGAAAAACTGTTTTTT	CASSTTGTGGNEKLFF
TRBD1	medium-sized	TRBV27	TRBJ1-2	TGTGCCAGCAGTACACAGGGGGCAAACTATGGCTACACCTTC	CASSTQGANYGYTF
.	.	TRBV6-5	TRBJ2-1	TGTGCCAGCAGTTACGGTCTAAGCTCCTACAATGAGCAGTTCTTC	CASSYGLSSYNEQFF
TRBD2	.	TRBV7-2	TRBJ2-1	TGTGCCAGCAGCCCCACGTCCGGGACTAGCTTCTACAATGAGCAGTTCTTC	CASSPTSGTSFYNEQFF
.	few	TRBV6-5	TRBJ2-7	TGTGCCAGCGGCCGGACAGAATCCTACGAGCAGTACTTC	CASGRTESYEQYF
.	.	TRBV5-1	TRBJ1-6	TGCGCCAGCAGCTTGGGGATCAGGGGATTCTCCTATAATTCACCCCTCCACTTT	CASSLGIRGFSYNSPLHF
.	.	TRBV29-1	TRBJ2-7	TGCAGCGCCGCGGTAAGCTCCTACGAGCAGTACTTC	CSAAVSSYEQYF
.	.	TRBV4-2	TRBJ2-1	TGTGCCAGCAGCCATCTGGACACGGACAATGAGCAGTTCTTC	CASSHLDTDNEQFF
.	.	TRBV7-9	TRBJ1-1	TGTGCCAGCAGCCAGGACAGGAACACTGAAGCTTTCTTT	CASSQDRNTEAFF
TRBD1	.	TRBV28	TRBJ1-4	TGTGCCAGCAGTTACCCCGGGACAGGGGGCTCTAGGGAAAAACTGTTTTTT	CASSYPGTGGSREKLFF
TRBD1	medium-sized	TRBV25-1	TRBJ1-3	TGTGCCAGCAGTGAACCGGGACAGGGAAGCTACGGAAACACCATATATTTT	CASSEPGQGSYGNTIYF
.	.	TRBV29-1	TRBJ1-1	TGCAGCGTTGAGGTGTCACTGCATAACACTGAAGCTTTCTTT	CSVEVSLHNTEAFF
.	.	TRBV10-3	TRBJ2-1	TGTGCCATCAGGTGGGGGGAGCTAATCAATGAGCAGTTCTTC	CAIRWGELINEQFF
TRBD2	.	TRBV7-3	TRBJ2-5	TGTGCCAGCAGCAAAGCGGGGTTCCAAGAGACCCAGTACTTC	CASSKAGFQETQYF
.	once	TRBV5-1	TRBJ2-7	TGCGCCAGCAGCTTGGGAGACGGACTCCCCTCCTACGAGCAGTACTTC	CASSLGDGLPSYEQYF
TRBD1	.	TRBV18	TRBJ2-7	TGTGCCAGCTCACCGCCGGGACAGCCTAGGCGAGGCGAGCAGTACTTC	CASSPPGQPRRGEQYF
TRBD2	few	TRBV29-1	TRBJ2-5	TGCAGCGGATACCCCCTCATGCGTAGCGGGGCAGGAGGTAAGACCCAGTACTTC	CSGYPLMRSGAGGKTQYF
.	.	TRBV29-1	TRBJ2-4	TGCAGCGTTGGGCTCGGAGGGGGCGCGTCCAAAAACATTCAGTACTTC	CSVGLGGGASKNIQYF
.	.	TRBV4-1	TRBJ1-5	TGCGCCAGCAGCCAACGGGTGGGCAATCAGCCCCAGCATTTT	CASSQRVGNQPQHF
.	.	TRBV28	TRBJ2-3	TGTGCCAGCATGACTAGCACAGATACGCAGTATTTT	CASMTSTDTQYF
TRBD2	.	TRBV9	TRBJ2-5	TGTGCCAGCAGCGTAGACAGCGGGAGGGCCGAGACCCAGTACTTC	CASSVDSGRAETQYF
.	.	TRBV29-1	TRBJ2-7	TGCAGCGTGGCAGGGGAGTACGAGCAGTACTTC	CSVAGEYEQYF
.	.	TRBV29-1	TRBJ2-7	TGCAGCGTTGAGGTTCTAGGCTACGAGCAGTACTTC	CSVEVLGYEQYF
TRBD2	few	TRBV9	TRBJ2-1	TGTGCCAGCAGCGTAGGAGCGGGAGGCGGCAATGAGCAGTTCTTC	CASSVGAGGGNEQFF
TRBD2	.	TRBV6-4	TRBJ2-1	TGTGCCAGCAGTGAAACTAGCGGGGCCTACAATGAGCAGTTCTTC	CASSETSGAYNEQFF
.	.	TRBV28	TRBJ1-3	TGTGCCAGCAGTCCCGCCCGACAGATGGGGGGAAACACCATATATTTT	CASSPARQMGGNTIYF
.	.	TRBV13	TRBJ1-1	TGTGCCAGCAGCTTATTGAGGGAGTCTGAAGCTTTCTTT	CASSLLRESEAFF